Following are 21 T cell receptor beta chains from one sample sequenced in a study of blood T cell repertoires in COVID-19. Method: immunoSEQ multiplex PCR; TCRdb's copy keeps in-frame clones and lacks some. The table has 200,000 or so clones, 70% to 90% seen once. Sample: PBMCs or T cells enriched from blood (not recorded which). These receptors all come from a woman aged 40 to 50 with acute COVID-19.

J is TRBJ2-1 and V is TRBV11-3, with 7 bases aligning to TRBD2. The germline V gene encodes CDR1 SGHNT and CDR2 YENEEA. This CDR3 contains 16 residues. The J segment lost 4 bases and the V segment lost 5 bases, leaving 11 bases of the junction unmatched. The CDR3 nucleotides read TGTGCCAGCAGCAGGAGGTCGCAGGGACTATACAATGAGCAGTTCTTC. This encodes CASSRRSQGLYNEQFF.

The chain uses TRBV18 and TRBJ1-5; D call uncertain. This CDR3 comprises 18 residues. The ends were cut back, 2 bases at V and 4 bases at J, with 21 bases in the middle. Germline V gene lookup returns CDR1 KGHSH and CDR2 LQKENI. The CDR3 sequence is CASSPFGVVGGWNQPQHF. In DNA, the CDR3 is TGTGCCAGCTCACCATTCGGCGTTGTGGGAGGGTGGAATCAGCCCCAGCATTTT.

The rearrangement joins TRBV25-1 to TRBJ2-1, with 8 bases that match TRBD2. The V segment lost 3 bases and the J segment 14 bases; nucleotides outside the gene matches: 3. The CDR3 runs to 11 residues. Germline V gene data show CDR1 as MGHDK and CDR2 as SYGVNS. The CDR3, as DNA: TGTGCCAGCAGTGAGGGGACTAGTGAGTTCTTC. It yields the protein CASSEGTSEFF. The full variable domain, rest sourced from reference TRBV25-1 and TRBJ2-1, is EADIYQTPRYLVIGTGKKITLECSQTMGHDKMYWYQQDPGMELHLIHYSYGVNSTEKGDLSSESTVSRIRTEHFPLTLESARPSHTSQYLCASSEGTSEFFGPGTRLTVL.

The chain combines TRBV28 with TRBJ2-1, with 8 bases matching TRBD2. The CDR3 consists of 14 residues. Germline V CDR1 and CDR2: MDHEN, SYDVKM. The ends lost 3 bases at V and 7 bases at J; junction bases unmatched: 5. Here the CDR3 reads CASSFREGPNEQFF. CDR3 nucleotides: TGTGCCAGCAGTTTTCGGGAGGGCCCGAATGAGCAGTTCTTC.

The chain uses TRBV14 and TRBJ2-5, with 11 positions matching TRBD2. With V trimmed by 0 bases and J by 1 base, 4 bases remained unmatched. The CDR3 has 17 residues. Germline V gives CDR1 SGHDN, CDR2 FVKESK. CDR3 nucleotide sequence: TGTGCCAGCAGCCAAGACAGACTAGCGGGGCTCCAAGAGACCCAGTACTTC. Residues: CASSQDRLAGLQETQYF. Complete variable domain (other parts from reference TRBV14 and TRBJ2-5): EAGVTQFPSHSVIEKGQTVTLRCDPISGHDNLYWYRRVMGKEIKFLLHFVKESKQDESGMPNNRFLAERTGGTYSTLKVQPAELEDSGVYFCASSQDRLAGLQETQYFGPGTRLLVL.

The CDR3 sequence is CASSLTAGDYNEQFF. CDR3 bases: TGTGCCAGCAGCTTAACGGCAGGGGACTACAATGAGCAGTTCTTC. The J gene is TRBJ2-1, the V gene TRBV7-3; D perhaps matches TRBD1 (6 bases). The CDR3 is made up of 15 amino acids. Germline lookup yields CDR1 SGHTA and CDR2 FQGTGA. V was trimmed by 0 bases and J by 3 bases, leaving 9 bases between them. The full variable domain, completed using reference TRBV7-3 and TRBJ2-1, is GAGVSQTPSNKVTEKGKYVELRCDPISGHTALYWYRQSLGQGPEFLIYFQGTGAADDSGLPNDRFFAVRPEGSVSTLKIQRTERGDSAVYLCASSLTAGDYNEQFFGPGTRLTVL.

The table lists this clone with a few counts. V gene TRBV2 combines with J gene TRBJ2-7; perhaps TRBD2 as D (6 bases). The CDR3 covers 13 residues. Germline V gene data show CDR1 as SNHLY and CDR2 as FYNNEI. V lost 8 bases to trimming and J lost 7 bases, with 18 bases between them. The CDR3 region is CASRATSSEEQYF. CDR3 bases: TGTGCCAGCCGGGCGACTAGTTCTGAAGAGCAGTACTTC.

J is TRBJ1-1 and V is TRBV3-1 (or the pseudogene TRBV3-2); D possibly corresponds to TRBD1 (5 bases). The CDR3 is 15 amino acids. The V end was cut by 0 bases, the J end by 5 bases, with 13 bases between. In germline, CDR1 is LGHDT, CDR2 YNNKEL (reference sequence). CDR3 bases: TGTGCCAGCAGCCAAGATTTTCAGGGTGGGACTGAAGCTTTCTTT. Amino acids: CASSQDFQGGTEAFF.

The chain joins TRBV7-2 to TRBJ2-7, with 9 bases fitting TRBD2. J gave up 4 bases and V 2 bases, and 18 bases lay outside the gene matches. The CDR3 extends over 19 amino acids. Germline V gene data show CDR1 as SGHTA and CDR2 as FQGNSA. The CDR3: CASSLSPGRLAGKRYEQYF. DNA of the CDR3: TGTGCCAGCAGCTTATCCCCTGGGCGGCTAGCGGGGAAAAGGTACGAGCAGTACTTC.

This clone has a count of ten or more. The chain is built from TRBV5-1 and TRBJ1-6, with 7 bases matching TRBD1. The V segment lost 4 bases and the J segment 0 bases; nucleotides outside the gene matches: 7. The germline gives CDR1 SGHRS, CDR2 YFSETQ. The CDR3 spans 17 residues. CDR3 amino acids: CASSRQGLSSYNSPLHF. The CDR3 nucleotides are TGCGCCAGCAGCCGACAGGGCCTGAGCTCCTATAATTCACCCCTCCACTTT. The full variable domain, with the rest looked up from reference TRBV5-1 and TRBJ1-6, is KAGVTQTPRYLIKTRGQQVTLSCSPISGHRSVSWYQQTPGQGLQFLFEYFSETQRNKGNFPGRFSGRQFSNSRSEMNVSTLELGDSALYLCASSRQGLSSYNSPLHFGNGTRLTVT.

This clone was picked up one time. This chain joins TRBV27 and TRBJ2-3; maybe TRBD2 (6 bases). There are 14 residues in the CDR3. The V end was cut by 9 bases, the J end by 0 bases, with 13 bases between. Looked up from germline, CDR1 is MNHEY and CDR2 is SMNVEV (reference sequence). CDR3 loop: CASGTPTSTDTQYF. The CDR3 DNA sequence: TGTGCCAGTGGGACTCCCACTAGCACAGATACGCAGTATTTT.

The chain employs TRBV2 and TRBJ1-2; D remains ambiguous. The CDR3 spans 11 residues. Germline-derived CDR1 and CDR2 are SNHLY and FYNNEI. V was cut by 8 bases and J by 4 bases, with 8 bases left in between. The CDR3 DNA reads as TGTGCCAGCGGCACAGTCTATGGCTACACCTTC. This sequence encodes CASGTVYGYTF.

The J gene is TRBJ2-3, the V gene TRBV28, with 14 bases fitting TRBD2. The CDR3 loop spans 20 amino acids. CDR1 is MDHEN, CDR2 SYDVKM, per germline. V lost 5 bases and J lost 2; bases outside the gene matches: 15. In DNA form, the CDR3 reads TGTGCCAGCAGTCCAGATCCCGGGACTAGCGGGAGAGGGGACACAGATACGCAGTATTTT. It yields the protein CASSPDPGTSGRGDTDTQYF.

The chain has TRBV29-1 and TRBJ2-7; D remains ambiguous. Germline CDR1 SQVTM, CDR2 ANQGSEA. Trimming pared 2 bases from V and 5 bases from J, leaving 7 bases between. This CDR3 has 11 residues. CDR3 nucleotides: TGCAGCGTTGAACTTAGTAACGAGCAGTACTTC. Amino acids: CSVELSNEQYF.

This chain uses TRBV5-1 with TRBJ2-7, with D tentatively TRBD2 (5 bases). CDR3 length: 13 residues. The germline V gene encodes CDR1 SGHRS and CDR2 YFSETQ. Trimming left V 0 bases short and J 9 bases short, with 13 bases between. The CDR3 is CASSLGGSRGQYF. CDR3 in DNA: TGCGCCAGCAGCTTGGGTGGGAGCCGCGGGCAGTACTTC.

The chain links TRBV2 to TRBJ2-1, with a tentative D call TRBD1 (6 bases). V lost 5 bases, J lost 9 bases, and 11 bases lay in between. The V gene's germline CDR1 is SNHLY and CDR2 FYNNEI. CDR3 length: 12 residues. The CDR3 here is CASSPGESEQFF. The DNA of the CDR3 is TGTGCCAGCAGTCCAGGGGAATCTGAGCAGTTCTTC.

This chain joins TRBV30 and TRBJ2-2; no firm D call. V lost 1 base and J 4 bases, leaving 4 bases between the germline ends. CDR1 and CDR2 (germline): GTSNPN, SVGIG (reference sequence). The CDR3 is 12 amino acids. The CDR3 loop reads CAWSAGTGELFF. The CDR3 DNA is TGTGCCTGGAGTGCCGGCACCGGGGAGCTGTTTTTT.

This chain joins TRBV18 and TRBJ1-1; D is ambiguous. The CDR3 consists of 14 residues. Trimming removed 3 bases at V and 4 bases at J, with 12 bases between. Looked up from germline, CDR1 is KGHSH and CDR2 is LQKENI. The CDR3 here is CASSPLSVTTEAFF. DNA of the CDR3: TGTGCCAGCTCACCCTTATCAGTCACCACTGAAGCTTTCTTT.

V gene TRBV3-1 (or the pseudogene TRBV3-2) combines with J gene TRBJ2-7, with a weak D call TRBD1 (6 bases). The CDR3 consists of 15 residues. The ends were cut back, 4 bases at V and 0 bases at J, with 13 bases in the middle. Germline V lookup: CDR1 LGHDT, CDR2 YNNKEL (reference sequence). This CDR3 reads CASSRGRRASYEQYF. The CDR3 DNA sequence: TGTGCCAGCAGCCGGGGGCGCCGGGCCTCCTACGAGCAGTACTTC.

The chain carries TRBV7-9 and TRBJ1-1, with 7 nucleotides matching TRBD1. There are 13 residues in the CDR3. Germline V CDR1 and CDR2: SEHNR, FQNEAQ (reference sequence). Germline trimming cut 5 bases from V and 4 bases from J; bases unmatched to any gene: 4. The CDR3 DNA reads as TGTGCCAGCAGCGCCTCAGGGGGCACTGAAGCTTTCTTT. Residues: CASSASGGTEAFF.

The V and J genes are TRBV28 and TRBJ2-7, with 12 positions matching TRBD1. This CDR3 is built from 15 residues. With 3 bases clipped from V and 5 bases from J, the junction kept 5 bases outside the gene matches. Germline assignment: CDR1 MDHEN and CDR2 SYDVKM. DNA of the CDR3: TGTGCCAGCAGTTTGGCAGGGACAGGGGGCCACGAGCAGTACTTC. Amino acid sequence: CASSLAGTGGHEQYF.